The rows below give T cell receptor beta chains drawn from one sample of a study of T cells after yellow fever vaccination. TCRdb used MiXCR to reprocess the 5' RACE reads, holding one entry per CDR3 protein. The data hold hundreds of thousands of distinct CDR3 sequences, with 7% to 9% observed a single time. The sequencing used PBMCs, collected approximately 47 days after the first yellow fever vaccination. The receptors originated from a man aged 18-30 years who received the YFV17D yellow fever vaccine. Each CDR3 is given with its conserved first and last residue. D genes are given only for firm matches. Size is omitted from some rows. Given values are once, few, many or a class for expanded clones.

cdr3_nt: TGCGCCAGCAGCCAAGATATGGGGACTAATGAAAAACTGTTTTTT
cdr3_aa: CASSQDMGTNEKLFF
clone_size: few
d_call: .
j_call: TRBJ1-4
v_call: TRBV4-3
cdr3_length: 15

cdr3_nt: TGTGCCAGCAGCTTAGGAGGTAGCGGGGGCCTTTACAATGAGCAGTTCTTC
cdr3_aa: CASSLGGSGGLYNEQFF
clone_size: .
d_call: TRBD2
j_call: TRBJ2-1
v_call: TRBV7-2
cdr3_length: 17

cdr3_nt: TGTGCCAGCAGCTTAGAGCGGGGTCTATCCGGTGAGCAGTTCTTC
cdr3_aa: CASSLERGLSGEQFF
clone_size: .
d_call: TRBD2
j_call: TRBJ2-1
v_call: TRBV7-9
cdr3_length: 15

cdr3_nt: TGTGCCAGCAGCGTAGTGGAAACTCGTCATGCGGGGGATACGCAGTATTTT
cdr3_aa: CASSVVETRHAGDTQYF
clone_size: few
d_call: .
j_call: TRBJ2-3
v_call: TRBV9
cdr3_length: 17

cdr3_nt: TGCGCCAGCAGCTTAGGGGCAACTAATGAAAAACTGTTTTTT
cdr3_aa: CASSLGATNEKLFF
clone_size: many
d_call: .
j_call: TRBJ1-4
v_call: TRBV5-1
cdr3_length: 14

cdr3_nt: TGTGCCAGGCGGGTGGATAGGGGGACTAGCGGCTACAATGAGCAGTTCTTC
cdr3_aa: CARRVDRGTSGYNEQFF
clone_size: few
d_call: TRBD2
j_call: TRBJ2-1
v_call: TRBV2
cdr3_length: 17

cdr3_nt: TGTGCCAGCAGCCAAGAAGCGACAGGGGTGAGAAACACCATATATTTT
cdr3_aa: CASSQEATGVRNTIYF
clone_size: few
d_call: TRBD1
j_call: TRBJ1-3
v_call: TRBV4-2
cdr3_length: 16

cdr3_nt: TGTGCCACCAGCAGAGGCACAATGAGCACAGATACGCAGTATTTT
cdr3_aa: CATSRGTMSTDTQYF
clone_size: many
d_call: .
j_call: TRBJ2-3
v_call: TRBV15
cdr3_length: 15

cdr3_nt: TGTGCCAGCAGGTTCCAGGGAGACGGGGAGCTGTTTTTT
cdr3_aa: CASRFQGDGELFF
clone_size: many
d_call: .
j_call: TRBJ2-2
v_call: TRBV2
cdr3_length: 13

cdr3_nt: TGCAGCTGGGGGCACCTCAATCAGCCCCAGCATTTT
cdr3_aa: CSWGHLNQPQHF
clone_size: few
d_call: .
j_call: TRBJ1-5
v_call: TRBV20-1
cdr3_length: 12

cdr3_nt: TGTGCCAGCTCACCAGGGGGCATCTCGTATGAAAAACTGTTTTTT
cdr3_aa: CASSPGGISYEKLFF
clone_size: .
d_call: .
j_call: TRBJ1-4
v_call: TRBV18
cdr3_length: 15

cdr3_nt: TGTGCCAGCAGGCCTACGGCGGAGGGAAGCGGAGAGACCCAGTACTTC
cdr3_aa: CASRPTAEGSGETQYF
clone_size: few
d_call: .
j_call: TRBJ2-5
v_call: TRBV12-3/TRBV12-4
cdr3_length: 16

cdr3_nt: TGTGCCAGCAGCATCCGGGACAGGGCCTACGAGCAGTACTTC
cdr3_aa: CASSIRDRAYEQYF
clone_size: .
d_call: TRBD1
j_call: TRBJ2-7
v_call: TRBV9
cdr3_length: 14

cdr3_nt: TGTGCCAGCAGCTTGTGGGGAAACATTCAGTACTTC
cdr3_aa: CASSLWGNIQYF
clone_size: .
d_call: .
j_call: TRBJ2-4
v_call: TRBV5-6
cdr3_length: 12

cdr3_nt: TGCGCCAGCAGCTTAAGGATCTCTGGGGCCAACGTCCTGACTTTC
cdr3_aa: CASSLRISGANVLTF
clone_size: .
d_call: .
j_call: TRBJ2-6
v_call: TRBV5-1
cdr3_length: 15

cdr3_nt: TGTGCCAGCAGTGGGGACAGATTTCAGCCCCAGCATTTT
cdr3_aa: CASSGDRFQPQHF
clone_size: .
d_call: TRBD1
j_call: TRBJ1-5
v_call: TRBV6-1
cdr3_length: 13

cdr3_nt: TGTGCCATCAGTCTGGGGGACACAGATACGCAGTATTTT
cdr3_aa: CAISLGDTDTQYF
clone_size: few
d_call: .
j_call: TRBJ2-3
v_call: TRBV10-3
cdr3_length: 13

cdr3_nt: TGTGCCAGCAGCTCATTGGACAACTTTAACTACGAGCAGTACTTC
cdr3_aa: CASSSLDNFNYEQYF
clone_size: .
d_call: .
j_call: TRBJ2-7
v_call: TRBV7-9
cdr3_length: 15

cdr3_nt: TGTGCCTGGAGGGTGGGGGGCCGGGATACGCAGTATTTT
cdr3_aa: CAWRVGGRDTQYF
clone_size: .
d_call: .
j_call: TRBJ2-3
v_call: TRBV30
cdr3_length: 13

cdr3_nt: TGCGCCAGCAGCTTGGAACTAGCGTCGAACACCGGGGAGCTGTTTTTT
cdr3_aa: CASSLELASNTGELFF
clone_size: few
d_call: TRBD2
j_call: TRBJ2-2
v_call: TRBV5-1
cdr3_length: 16

cdr3_nt: TGTGCCAGCAGTTCCCACCTAGCGGGGGTCGGGAATGAGCAGTTCTTC
cdr3_aa: CASSSHLAGVGNEQFF
clone_size: many
d_call: TRBD2
j_call: TRBJ2-1
v_call: TRBV6-5
cdr3_length: 16

cdr3_nt: TGTGCCAGCAGCTTAGGGGACAGGCCTATTTCACCCCTCCACTTT
cdr3_aa: CASSLGDRPISPLHF
clone_size: few
d_call: TRBD1
j_call: TRBJ1-6
v_call: TRBV7-2
cdr3_length: 15

cdr3_nt: TGTGCCAGCAGCGGGCGGGGCACTGAAGCTTTCTTT
cdr3_aa: CASSGRGTEAFF
clone_size: .
d_call: .
j_call: TRBJ1-1
v_call: TRBV5-5
cdr3_length: 12

cdr3_nt: TGTGCCAGCAGTTTTGAAGGGAATCAAGAGACCCAGTACTTC
cdr3_aa: CASSFEGNQETQYF
clone_size: .
d_call: .
j_call: TRBJ2-5
v_call: TRBV12-3/TRBV12-4
cdr3_length: 14

cdr3_nt: TGCAGTGCTAGAGATCCACGGACCATCACGATGGAGCAGTTCTTC
cdr3_aa: CSARDPRTITMEQFF
clone_size: .
d_call: .
j_call: TRBJ2-1
v_call: TRBV20-1
cdr3_length: 15

cdr3_nt: TGTGCCAGCACCGGAGTCGGGGGCGCGTTGAGGGGCTACACCTTC
cdr3_aa: CASTGVGGALRGYTF
clone_size: .
d_call: .
j_call: TRBJ1-2
v_call: TRBV7-9
cdr3_length: 15

cdr3_nt: TGTGCCAGCAGCTTATCGATACACTCAACCTACGAGCAGTACTTC
cdr3_aa: CASSLSIHSTYEQYF
clone_size: few
d_call: .
j_call: TRBJ2-7
v_call: TRBV7-9
cdr3_length: 15

cdr3_nt: TGTGCCAGCAGCCCTAAACCCAGCTCCTACAATGAGCAGTTCTTC
cdr3_aa: CASSPKPSSYNEQFF
clone_size: .
d_call: .
j_call: TRBJ2-1
v_call: TRBV7-2
cdr3_length: 15

cdr3_nt: TGTGCCAGCGCAGGACTAGCGGGGGGCAGCACAGATACGCAGTATTTT
cdr3_aa: CASAGLAGGSTDTQYF
clone_size: .
d_call: TRBD2
j_call: TRBJ2-3
v_call: TRBV12-3/TRBV12-4
cdr3_length: 16

cdr3_nt: TGCGCCAGCAGCCAAGCCGCCAGGGCGTCTGGGGCCAACGTCCTGACTTTC
cdr3_aa: CASSQAARASGANVLTF
clone_size: few
d_call: .
j_call: TRBJ2-6
v_call: TRBV4-3
cdr3_length: 17

cdr3_nt: TGTGCCAGCAGCCCGCGAAACTCTGGGGCCAACGTCCTGACTTTC
cdr3_aa: CASSPRNSGANVLTF
clone_size: .
d_call: .
j_call: TRBJ2-6
v_call: TRBV7-2
cdr3_length: 15

cdr3_nt: TGTGCCAGCAGTGATCAAGGACAGGGTGGGGGCTACACCTTC
cdr3_aa: CASSDQGQGGGYTF
clone_size: many
d_call: TRBD1
j_call: TRBJ1-2
v_call: TRBV6-4
cdr3_length: 14

cdr3_nt: TGTGCCAGCAGGAAAGACAGTCTCCCAGGGACCCAGTACTTC
cdr3_aa: CASRKDSLPGTQYF
clone_size: few
d_call: .
j_call: TRBJ2-5
v_call: TRBV6-1
cdr3_length: 14

cdr3_nt: TGTGCCAGCAGCTTAGATTGGGGGCGCAGGTATACGCAGTATTTT
cdr3_aa: CASSLDWGRRYTQYF
clone_size: few
d_call: .
j_call: TRBJ2-3
v_call: TRBV7-2
cdr3_length: 15

cdr3_nt: TGCTCAACCAGGCGGGAGCGGGATCACGAGCAGTACTTC
cdr3_aa: CSTRRERDHEQYF
clone_size: few
d_call: TRBD2
j_call: TRBJ2-7
v_call: TRBV5-1
cdr3_length: 13

cdr3_nt: TGCGCCAGCAGCCAAGGTCCGGGACCCTATTACGAGCAGTACTTC
cdr3_aa: CASSQGPGPYYEQYF
clone_size: few
d_call: .
j_call: TRBJ2-7
v_call: TRBV4-3
cdr3_length: 15

cdr3_nt: TGTGCCAGCAGTTCCGGGATTCTCGAAAAACTGTTTTTT
cdr3_aa: CASSSGILEKLFF
clone_size: .
d_call: .
j_call: TRBJ1-4
v_call: TRBV6-6
cdr3_length: 13

cdr3_nt: TGCAGTGCTAGAGCCGGACAGAGGCCCACTGAAGCTTTCTTT
cdr3_aa: CSARAGQRPTEAFF
clone_size: many
d_call: .
j_call: TRBJ1-1
v_call: TRBV20-1
cdr3_length: 14

cdr3_nt: TGTGCCAGCAGCGAACAGAGAATTCCCGGGGCCAACGTCCTGACTTTC
cdr3_aa: CASSEQRIPGANVLTF
clone_size: .
d_call: .
j_call: TRBJ2-6
v_call: TRBV7-2
cdr3_length: 16

cdr3_nt: TGCGCCAGCAGCACCCCCGGGACAGGGTACAATGAGCAGTTCTTC
cdr3_aa: CASSTPGTGYNEQFF
clone_size: few
d_call: TRBD1
j_call: TRBJ2-1
v_call: TRBV5-1
cdr3_length: 15

cdr3_nt: TGTGCCAGCAGCTTAGCGCTAGGCATGAACACTGAAGCTTTCTTT
cdr3_aa: CASSLALGMNTEAFF
clone_size: .
d_call: .
j_call: TRBJ1-1
v_call: TRBV7-2
cdr3_length: 15

cdr3_nt: TGTGCCAGCAGCTACAACAGGGGACGAGAGACCCAGTACTTC
cdr3_aa: CASSYNRGRETQYF
clone_size: few
d_call: TRBD1
j_call: TRBJ2-5
v_call: TRBV5-5
cdr3_length: 14

cdr3_nt: TGCAGCGTTTATGGGACAGAGCCTAGCACAGATACGCAGTATTTT
cdr3_aa: CSVYGTEPSTDTQYF
clone_size: .
d_call: TRBD1
j_call: TRBJ2-3
v_call: TRBV29-1
cdr3_length: 15

cdr3_nt: TGTGCCAGCAGTCGAGACAGGATCAATCAGCCCCAGCATTTT
cdr3_aa: CASSRDRINQPQHF
clone_size: few
d_call: .
j_call: TRBJ1-5
v_call: TRBV12-3/TRBV12-4
cdr3_length: 14

cdr3_nt: TGCGCCCCTCGAGGAGGATCCTACGAGCAGTACTTC
cdr3_aa: CAPRGGSYEQYF
clone_size: .
d_call: .
j_call: TRBJ2-7
v_call: TRBV5-1
cdr3_length: 12

cdr3_nt: TGTGCCAGCAGCCCCGCGGTGACCCAGTACTTC
cdr3_aa: CASSPAVTQYF
clone_size: .
d_call: .
j_call: TRBJ2-5
v_call: TRBV7-9
cdr3_length: 11